These T cell receptor beta chains were read from a single sample in a study of early stage breast cancer tumors. Measured with immunoSEQ multiplex PCR; TCRdb has only the in-frame clones, and not every one. The table shows about 28,000 clones, with about 80% occurring only once. Sequenced sample: blood. The origin of the receptors is a person in their sixties with breast cancer. CDR3s leave out the opening cysteine and the closing phenylalanine or tryptophan.

CDR3: ASSTGTGDGGYT
J: TRBJ1-2
V: TRBV5-1
length: 12

CDR3: ASSVSGKADTQY
J: TRBJ2-3
V: TRBV9
length: 12

CDR3: ASSLYSYGYT
J: TRBJ1-2
V: TRBV5-4
length: 10

CDR3: ASSLASAESSYEQY
J: TRBJ2-7
V: TRBV7-6
length: 14

CDR3: ASSLGQELNYEQY
J: TRBJ2-7
V: TRBV9
length: 13

CDR3: ASSEWDRGTYGYT
J: TRBJ1-2
V: TRBV25-1
length: 13

CDR3: ASSPDYRQETQY
J: TRBJ2-5
V: TRBV7-2
length: 12

CDR3: ASSTESTDTQY
J: TRBJ2-3
V: TRBV11-3
length: 11

CDR3: ASSQDPGGKYEQY
J: TRBJ2-7
V: TRBV4-3
length: 13

CDR3: SVQRLASVHEQY
J: TRBJ2-7
V: TRBV29-1
length: 12

CDR3: ASSLRVRGNTGELF
J: TRBJ2-2
V: TRBV5-1
length: 14

CDR3: ASSLGQGPQETQY
J: TRBJ2-5
V: TRBV5-4
length: 13

CDR3: AWSGASVRTYEQY
J: TRBJ2-7
V: TRBV30
length: 13

CDR3: ASSPMGGGNSGYT
J: TRBJ1-2
V: TRBV7-2
length: 13

CDR3: ASSLGSGGDEQY
J: TRBJ2-7
V: TRBV7-6
length: 12

CDR3: ASSSGGRNQPQH
J: TRBJ1-5
V: TRBV5-5
length: 12

CDR3: ASSRDTTLGGNQPQH
J: TRBJ1-5
V: TRBV18
length: 15

CDR3: ATSRDQAGQGYGYT
J: TRBJ1-2
V: TRBV15
length: 14

CDR3: AFTGQGGQETQY
J: TRBJ2-5
V: TRBV30
length: 12

CDR3: ASSPYVTDEQY
J: TRBJ2-7
V: TRBV18
length: 11

CDR3: ASSIGPGSWKSYEQY
J: TRBJ2-7
V: TRBV19
length: 15

CDR3: ASSVASGNTGELF
J: TRBJ2-2
V: TRBV9
length: 13

CDR3: ASSRQSRGTDTQY
J: TRBJ2-3
V: TRBV6-1
length: 13

CDR3: ASSPGTSASTDTQY
J: TRBJ2-3
V: TRBV27
length: 14

CDR3: ASSLSTAQETQY
J: TRBJ2-5
V: TRBV5-1
length: 12

CDR3: ASSPGQFSGNTIY
J: TRBJ1-3
V: TRBV5-5
length: 13

CDR3: ASSEQGGAYEQY
J: TRBJ2-7
V: TRBV6-1
length: 12

CDR3: ASSPRGLAVNEQF
J: TRBJ2-1
V: TRBV7-8
length: 13

CDR3: ASSPRDRSSYEQY
J: TRBJ2-7
V: TRBV4-1
length: 13

CDR3: ATLHSTGGYT
J: TRBJ1-2
V: TRBV19
length: 10

CDR3: ASSLNPGQETQY
J: TRBJ2-5
V: TRBV7-3
length: 12

CDR3: AISESRTAFSYEQY
J: TRBJ2-7
V: TRBV10-3
length: 14

CDR3: ASSETSGYAEQY
J: TRBJ2-7
V: TRBV11-2
length: 12

CDR3: ASSLRGQGIGGYT
J: TRBJ1-2
V: TRBV9
length: 13

CDR3: ASSSREGQGDTEAF
J: TRBJ1-1
V: TRBV11-1
length: 14

CDR3: ASSKALTNYGYT
J: TRBJ1-2
V: TRBV21-1
length: 12

CDR3: ASSPRQGTYEQY
J: TRBJ2-7
V: TRBV7-2
length: 12

CDR3: ASSSTGQWAGELF
J: TRBJ2-2
V: TRBV6-6
length: 13

CDR3: ASRLELAGAPNTGELF
J: TRBJ2-2
V: TRBV12-2
length: 16

CDR3: ASSLSGRAGELF
J: TRBJ2-2
V: TRBV7-3
length: 12

CDR3: ASSPRQGLRETQY
J: TRBJ2-5
V: TRBV11-2
length: 13

CDR3: ASSQELNTEAF
J: TRBJ1-1
V: TRBV4-3
length: 11

CDR3: ASSLVAGLDEQF
J: TRBJ2-1
V: TRBV5-1
length: 12

CDR3: ASSPYWGAEAF
J: TRBJ1-1
V: TRBV5-6
length: 11

CDR3: AISGTPPGLAGDEQF
J: TRBJ2-1
V: TRBV10-3
length: 15

CDR3: AWSTGTANEKLF
J: TRBJ1-4
V: TRBV30
length: 12

CDR3: ASSETGAYEQF
J: TRBJ2-1
V: TRBV25-1
length: 11

CDR3: ASSRLGQATEAF
J: TRBJ1-1
V: TRBV14
length: 12